This T cell receptor beta chain emerged from a study of identical twins. The sample holds a few counts of this clonotype. The CDR3 length is 14 residues. Germline V gene data show CDR1 as SNHLY and CDR2 as FYNNEI. The V gene end was trimmed by 4 bases and the J gene end by 2 bases; junction bases not matched to a gene: 5. In TCRdb, the 5' RACE reads were re-called with MiXCR into one record per CDR3 protein. This table has under 300,000 distinct CDR3 sequences, roughly 13% appearing once. The chain uses TRBV2 and TRBJ2-7; TRBD2 aligns across 7 bases. The origin of this receptor is a woman under 30 in good health. The sample was memory (CD45RO+) T cells sorted from blood. The CDR3 bases are TGTGCCAGCAGTGTTCAGCGGGGTACCTACGAGCAGTACTTC. Encoded protein: CASSVQRGTYEQYF.